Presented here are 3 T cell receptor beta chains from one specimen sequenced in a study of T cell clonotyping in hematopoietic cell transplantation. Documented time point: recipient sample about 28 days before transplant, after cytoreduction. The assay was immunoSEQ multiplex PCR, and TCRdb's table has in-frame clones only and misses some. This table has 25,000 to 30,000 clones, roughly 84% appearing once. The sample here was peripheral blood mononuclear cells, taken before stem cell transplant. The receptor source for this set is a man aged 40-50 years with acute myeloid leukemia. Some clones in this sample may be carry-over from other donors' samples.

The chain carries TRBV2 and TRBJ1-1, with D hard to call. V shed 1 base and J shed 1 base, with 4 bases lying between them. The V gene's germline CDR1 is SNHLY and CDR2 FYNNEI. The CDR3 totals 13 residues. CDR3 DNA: TGTGCCAGCAGTGAAGTAACGAACACTGAAGCTTTCTTT. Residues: CASSEVTNTEAFF.

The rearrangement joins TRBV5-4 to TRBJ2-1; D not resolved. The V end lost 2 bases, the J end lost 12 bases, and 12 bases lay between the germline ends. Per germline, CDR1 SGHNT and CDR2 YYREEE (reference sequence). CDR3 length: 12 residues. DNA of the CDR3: TGTGCCAGCAGCTTAGTCGGCTTTGGGCAGTTCTTC. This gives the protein CASSLVGFGQFF.

DNA of the CDR3: TGTGCCAGCAGCTTGGCAGGGTGGGACACTGAAGCTTTCTTT. As protein: CASSLAGWDTEAFF. The chain is built from TRBV5-6 and TRBJ1-1; possibly TRBD1 for D (5 bases). Germline CDR1 and CDR2: SGHDT and YYEEEE. The CDR3 consists of 14 residues. V lost 0 bases and J lost 3, with 9 bases in between.